The 24 T cell receptor beta chains below come from one sample, sequenced in a study of T cells in Graves' hyperthyroidism and ophthalmopathy. The TCR beta CDR3 regions underwent amplification using RNA transcripts as the source. HTBI primers were employed in a first-round RT-PCR of the TCR CDR3. Each CDR3 protein is one row after TCRdb ran MiXCR on the multiplex PCR reads. The sample yields hundreds of thousands of distinct CDR3 sequences, 46% seen once. Sequencing was performed on peripheral blood or thyroid tissue (not recorded which). These receptors were collected from a woman aged 18-29 years with Graves' hyperthyroidism.

With respect to this clonotype: Sequence at one end of the junction differs from germline and may be a read error. This chain uses TRBV5-4 with TRBJ1-2, with D possibly matching TRBD1 (6 bases). The CDR3 consists of 13 residues. Germline lookup yields CDR1 SGHNT and CDR2 YYREEE (reference sequence). The CDR3 sequence: CASNLGGAYGYTF. The CDR3 nucleotides read TGTGCCAGCAACTTGGGGGGCGCCTATGGCTACACCTTC.

The chain employs TRBV7-8 and TRBJ1-2; a possible D gene is TRBD1 (5 bases). V was clipped by 5 bases and J by 3 bases, with 13 bases between them. The CDR3 is 14 amino acids. The V gene's germline CDR1 is SGHVS and CDR2 FQNEAQ. CDR3 region: CASSPLVGDYGYTF. The CDR3 DNA reads TGTGCCAGCAGCCCCCTTGTGGGGGACTATGGCTACACCTTC.

The rearrangement uses TRBV24-1 and TRBJ1-2; 9 bases map to TRBD1. Trimming took 5 bases from V and 8 from J; bases not matched to a gene: 5. This CDR3 has 13 amino acids. Germline V gene sequence: CDR1 KGHDR, CDR2 SFDVKD. The CDR3 region has the DNA TGTGCCACCAGTGCCGGGACAGGGAGAGGCTACACCTTC. Protein sequence: CATSAGTGRGYTF.

The CDR3 region is CSAQKGVLETQYF. For the CDR3, the DNA is TGCAGCGCGCAGAAAGGGGTTCTCGAGACCCAGTACTTC. The chain is built from TRBV29-1 and TRBJ2-5, with D possibly TRBD1 on 5 matching bases. Trimming shortened V by 7 bases and J by 5 bases, and 17 bases separated the two germline ends. The CDR3 sequence is 13 residues long. In germline, CDR1 is SQVTM, CDR2 ANQGSEA.

This sequence joins TRBV29-1 and TRBJ1-3; 7 bases match TRBD1. In germline, CDR1 is SQVTM, CDR2 ANQGSEA. The CDR3 sequence is 14 residues long. After removal of 3 bases from V and 2 bases from J, the junction contained 4 bases not matched to a gene. In DNA, the CDR3 is TGCAGCGTTGATCCGACAGGGACTGGAAACACCATATATTTT. The encoded protein is CSVDPTGTGNTIYF.

This clonotype was found a few times. The rearrangement uses TRBV9 and TRBJ2-5; D unclear. The CDR3 runs 15 residues. Per the germline V gene, CDR1 is SGDLS and CDR2 is YYNGEE. V lost 4 bases and J lost 2, with 15 bases in between. The CDR3 region is CASSRGPQPQETQYF. CDR3 nucleotides: TGTGCCAGCAGCCGTGGCCCTCAACCTCAAGAGACCCAGTACTTC.

V gene TRBV4-2 combines with J gene TRBJ1-5; D call uncertain. Germline assignment: CDR1 LGHNA and CDR2 YNFKEQ. The CDR3 has 15 residues. Trimming took off 0 bases at V and 10 bases at J, with 16 bases between the two ends. The CDR3 bases are TGTGCCAGCAGCCAAGAAGGTACATATGGTTATCCCCAGCATTTT. The encoded protein is CASSQEGTYGYPQHF.

V usage is TRBV7-6 and J usage is TRBJ2-7, with D tentatively TRBD1 (5 bases). This CDR3 region has 13 residues. In germline, CDR1 is SGHVS, CDR2 FNYEAQ. V dropped 8 bases and J dropped 3 bases, with 14 bases sitting between them. The CDR3 DNA sequence: TGTGCCAGCTTAGGGGTAGCCCACTACGAGCAGTACTTC. This codes for CASLGVAHYEQYF.

This clonotype was counted many times. J is TRBJ2-5 and V is TRBV20-1; 9 positions agree with TRBD2. Looked up from germline, CDR1 is DFQATT and CDR2 is SNEGSKA (reference sequence). This CDR3 comprises 15 residues. For the CDR3, the DNA is TGCAGCGCCTTTAGTCTAGCGGGAACCCAAGAGACCCAGTACTTC. Protein sequence: CSAFSLAGTQETQYF.

The chain carries TRBV7-2 and TRBJ1-2, with D perhaps TRBD1 (6 bases). This CDR3 region has 14 residues. The germline V gene has CDR1 SGHTA and CDR2 FQGNSA. Deletions cut 4 bases from V and 3 bases from J, with 12 bases between. The CDR3 spells CASSSRQAHYGYTF. The CDR3 nucleotides are TGTGCCAGCAGCTCTCGACAGGCCCACTATGGCTACACCTTC.

As to this clonotype: One end of the junction is discordant with germline, which a read error may explain. V gene TRBV7-9 combines with J gene TRBJ2-7; D is possibly TRBD1 or TRBD2 (6 bases each). The CDR3 contains 15 residues. The germline CDR1 and CDR2 sequences are SEHNR and FQNEAQ (reference sequence). CDR3 amino acids: CASSARGEAYYEQYF. In DNA, the CDR3 is TGCGCCAGCAGCGCAAGGGGGGAGGCCTACTACGAGCAGTACTTC.

A word on this clonotype: Compared with germline, one end of the junction differs, possibly owing to a read error. The V and J genes are TRBV29-1 and TRBJ1-6; unclear D gene. Germline CDR1 is SQVTM and CDR2 is ANQGSEA. This CDR3 has 13 amino acids. CDR3 coding DNA: TGTAGCGTGCGGATAGTTGATAATTCACCCCTCCACTTT. Encoded protein: CSVRIVDNSPLHF. Complete variable domain (other parts from reference TRBV29-1 and TRBJ1-6): SAVISQKPSRDICQRGTSLTIQCQVDSQVTMMFWYRQQPGQSLTLIATANQGSEATYESGFVIDKFPISRPNLTFSTLTVSNMSPEDSSIYLCSVRIVDNSPLHFGNGTRLTVT.

The chain is built from TRBV20-1 and TRBJ2-7, with D perhaps being TRBD1 or TRBD2 (5 bases each). The V gene's germline CDR1 is DFQATT and CDR2 SNEGSKA (reference sequence). V lost 6 bases, J lost 3 bases, and 12 bases lay in between. This CDR3 region has 12 residues. The DNA of the CDR3 is TGCAGTGCCACGGGACCGAGCTACGAGCAGTACTTC. Residues: CSATGPSYEQYF.

This clonotype was detected many times. The chain employs TRBV24-1 and TRBJ1-2, with unresolved D. V lost 7 bases and J lost 0, with 11 bases in between. CDR3 size: 14 residues. CDR1 and CDR2 (germline): KGHDR, SFDVKD. CDR3 loop: CATSASGANYGYTF. CDR3 DNA sequence: TGTGCCACCAGCGCTTCCGGAGCTAACTATGGCTACACCTTC.

CDR3 residues: CAITFWGQGNTEAFF. CDR3 sequence (DNA): TGTGCCATCACCTTTTGGGGACAGGGTAACACTGAAGCTTTCTTT. The V and J genes are TRBV10-3 and TRBJ1-1; 9 bases map to TRBD1. V was pared by 7 bases and J by 2 bases, with 8 bases of the junction left unmatched. Germline CDR1 and CDR2: ENHRY and SYGVKD. CDR3 size: 15 residues.

This clonotype was seen many times. The CDR3 loop reads CASSLDRGLYGYTF. CDR3 in DNA: TGTGCCAGCAGCTTGGACAGGGGGCTATATGGCTACACCTTC. The chain links TRBV7-9 to TRBJ1-2; 11 bases fit TRBD1. CDR1 and CDR2 from the germline V gene are SEHNR and FQNEAQ (reference sequence). This CDR3 comprises 14 residues. V shed 3 bases and J 5 bases; nucleotides not matched to a gene: 2.

Notes on this clonotype: The germline gene is not matched at one end of the junction; a read error may be the cause. The chain recombines TRBV7-7 with TRBJ2-2; 9 bases line up with TRBD1. Germline V gene data show CDR1 as SSHAT and CDR2 as FNYEAQ (reference sequence). This CDR3 contains 16 residues. The CDR3 loop is CASSLPGQGTVGELFF. Written as DNA, the CDR3 is TGTGCTAGCAGCTTACCCGGACAGGGGACCGTCGGGGAGCTGTTTTTT.

This clonotype occurred many times. The V call is TRBV15, the J call TRBJ2-7; maybe TRBD1 (6 bases). The CDR3 is 15 amino acids. The germline CDR1 and CDR2 sequences are LNHNV and YYDKDF (reference sequence). V lost 1 base, J lost 6 bases, and 16 bases lay in between. CDR3 sequence reads: CATSRVQGGGFEQYF. The CDR3 nucleotides are TGTGCCACCAGCAGAGTACAGGGTGGGGGCTTCGAGCAGTACTTC. Looking up the rest from reference TRBV15 and TRBJ2-7 gives the full variable domain: DAMVIQNPRYQVTQFGKPVTLSCSQTLNHNVMYWYQQKSSQAPKLLFHYYDKDFNNEADTPDNFQSRRPNTSFCFLDIRSPGLGDTAMYLCATSRVQGGGFEQYFGPGTRLTVT.

This clonotype was detected once. The V call is TRBV29-1, the J call TRBJ2-5; D is possibly TRBD1 or TRBD2 (6 bases each). V lost 8 bases to trimming and J lost 5 bases, with 18 bases between them. Germline-derived CDR1 and CDR2 are SQVTM and ANQGSEA. This CDR3 is 13 amino acids long. The CDR3 protein is CSHQGPAGETQYF. CDR3 in DNA: TGCAGCCATCAGGGGCCCGCGGGGGAGACCCAGTACTTC.

The chain couples TRBV25-1 to TRBJ1-6; unclear D gene. V dropped 5 bases and J dropped 8 bases, with 4 bases sitting between them. CDR3 length: 11 amino acids. CDR1 is MGHDK and CDR2 is SYGVNS in the germline V gene. DNA for the CDR3: TGTGCCAGCAGTAGGGATTCACCCCTCCACTTT. The encoded protein is CASSRDSPLHF. The full variable domain, rest sourced from reference TRBV25-1 and TRBJ1-6, is EADIYQTPRYLVIGTGKKITLECSQTMGHDKMYWYQQDPGMELHLIHYSYGVNSTEKGDLSSESTVSRIRTEHFPLTLESARPSHTSQYLCASSRDSPLHFGNGTRLTVT.

This clonotype was observed a few times. The J gene is TRBJ1-2, the V gene TRBV25-1, with TRBD1 as a possible D gene (5 bases). Germline values: CDR1 MGHDK, CDR2 SYGVNS. The CDR3 runs 14 residues. V was shortened by 2 bases and J by 6 bases, with 13 bases between the two germline ends. The CDR3 loop is CASSEVGPTHGYTF. CDR3 nucleotide sequence: TGTGCCAGCAGTGAAGTGGGGCCAACTCATGGCTACACCTTC.

V and J are TRBV19 and TRBJ1-5; a weak D match, TRBD1 (5 bases). CDR3 length: 15 amino acids. CDR1 is LNHDA, CDR2 SQIVND, per germline (reference sequence). Trimming cost V 6 bases and J 0 bases, with 12 bases left between them. The CDR3 loop is CASSGTRNSNQPQHF. DNA of the CDR3: TGTGCCAGTAGCGGGACCCGGAATAGCAATCAGCCCCAGCATTTT.

The V gene is TRBV20-1, the J gene TRBJ2-6; the D gene is possibly TRBD1 (5 bases). The CDR3 is made up of 16 amino acids. V dropped 6 bases and J dropped 1 base, with 16 bases sitting between them. Germline V gene lookup returns CDR1 DFQATT and CDR2 SNEGSKA (reference sequence). CDR3 coding DNA: TGCAGTGCGTCGGACATGCGGATTTCTGGGGCCAACGTCCTGACTTTC. Translating it yields CSASDMRISGANVLTF.

In this sample, this clonotype turned up a few times. The chain recombines TRBV19 with TRBJ2-2; maybe TRBD2 (7 bases). Germline V gene sequence: CDR1 LNHDA, CDR2 SQIVND (reference sequence). The germline V and J ends were trimmed by 3 bases and 4 bases, with 12 bases remaining between them. There are 15 residues in the CDR3. This chain's CDR3 is CASSMRGGGTGELFF. CDR3 nucleotide sequence: TGTGCCAGTAGTATGAGGGGGGGAGGCACCGGGGAGCTGTTTTTT.